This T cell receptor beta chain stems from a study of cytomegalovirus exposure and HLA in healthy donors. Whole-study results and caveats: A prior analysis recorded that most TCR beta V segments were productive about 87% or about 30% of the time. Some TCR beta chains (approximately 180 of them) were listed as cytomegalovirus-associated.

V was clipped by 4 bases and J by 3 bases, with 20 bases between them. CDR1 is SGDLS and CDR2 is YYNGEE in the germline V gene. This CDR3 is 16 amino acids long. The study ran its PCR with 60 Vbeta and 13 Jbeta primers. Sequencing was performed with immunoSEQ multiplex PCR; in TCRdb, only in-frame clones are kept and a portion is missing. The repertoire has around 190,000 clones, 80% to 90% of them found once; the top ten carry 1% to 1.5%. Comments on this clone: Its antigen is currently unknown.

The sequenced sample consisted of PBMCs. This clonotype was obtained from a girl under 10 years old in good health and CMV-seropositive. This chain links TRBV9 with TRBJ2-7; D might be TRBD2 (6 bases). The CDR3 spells CASSPESAGHLYEQYF. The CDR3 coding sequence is TGTGCCAGCAGCCCCGAGTCAGCGGGCCACCTCTACGAGCAGTACTTC.